The present T cell receptor (beta chain) was sequenced within a study of OX40 agonist ivuxolimab in advanced cancers. A note on this clone: Its antigen is unknown.

Systemic immunosuppression or a history of autoimmune disease excluded patients. TCRdb keeps only in-frame clones here, not all; method: immunoSEQ multiplex PCR. The table has around 92,000 clones, 94% seen once. Germline V lookup: CDR1 SGDLS, CDR2 YYNGEE. V was clipped by 0 bases and J by 0 bases, with 19 bases between them. The CDR3 consists of 19 residues. Whole-study findings and limits: Expanded clones tended on average to be more numerous among CD8+ T cells than CD4+.

The sample was CD4+ or CD8+ T cells sorted from blood, taken in a trial of the OX40 agonist ivuxolimab. This clonotype originated in an adult with an advanced solid tumor such as melanoma, head and neck, liver or kidney cancer. This rearrangement joins TRBV9 to TRBJ1-3; D not resolved. This CDR3 reads CASSVGAGHRLNSGNTIYF. CDR3 DNA: TGTGCCAGCAGCGTAGGGGCTGGCCATCGCCTAAACTCTGGAAACACCATATATTTT.